One and the same sample provided the 25 T cell receptor beta chains below, sequenced in a study of cytomegalovirus exposure and HLA in healthy donors (dated by TCRdb to 2016 to 2017). Libraries were made using the immunoSEQ multiplex PCR assay. The multiplex PCR relied on a mix of 60 forward primers for TCR Vbeta segments and 13 reverse primers for TCR Jbeta segments. Not all clones reach the TCRdb copy of this immuneACCESS table, which keeps in-frame sequences only. Checked studies attribute under half of the gap to unresolved V genes and leave the rest unexplained. The sample table holds over 110,000 clones, of which about 80% were seen once. The ten top clones hold 4.5% of the sample. The specimen was PBMCs. Every receptor here comes from a man in his forties in good health and CMV-seronegative.

J is TRBJ1-2 and V is TRBV7-2; D is possibly TRBD1 (5 bases). The CDR3 loop spans 13 amino acids. Germline assignment: CDR1 SGHTA and CDR2 FQGNSA. V was cut by 3 bases and J by 5 bases, with 10 bases left in between. The CDR3 region is CASSLFQGYGYTF. The CDR3 nucleotides are TGTGCCAGCAGCTTGTTTCAGGGTTATGGCTACACCTTC.

The chain combines TRBV2 with TRBJ1-1, with 11 bases matching TRBD1. This CDR3 is built from 13 residues. CDR1 and CDR2 (germline): SNHLY, FYNNEI. The junction had 5 bases not matched to a gene; V was cut back by 7 bases and J by 7 bases. The CDR3 region has the DNA TGTGCCAGCATCGGACAGGGGGCAATTGAAGCTTTCTTT. This encodes CASIGQGAIEAFF.

This chain connects TRBV4-1 to TRBJ2-7, with a possible D match to TRBD2 (6 bases). V lost 3 bases to trimming and J lost 5 bases, with 14 bases between them. The CDR3 contains 14 residues. The germline V gene encodes CDR1 MGHRA and CDR2 YSYEKL. The CDR3 spells CASSQEGRSNEQYF. The CDR3 DNA reads as TGCGCCAGCAGCCAGGAGGGACGTTCTAACGAGCAGTACTTC.

The chain recombines TRBV29-1 with TRBJ2-5, with 8 positions matching TRBD1. The J call is in doubt because the DNA end fits TRBJ2-7 better. Germline V CDR1 and CDR2: SQVTM, ANQGSEA. This CDR3 contains 16 residues. Here the CDR3 reads CSVVRQGHKRSYEQYF. CDR3 DNA sequence: TGCAGCGTTGTCCGACAGGGGCATAAAAGGAGTTACGAGCAGTACTTC.

V gene TRBV5-4 combines with J gene TRBJ2-7; possibly TRBD1 for D (6 bases). V was shortened by 3 bases and J by 2 bases, with 18 bases between the two germline ends. This CDR3 is built from 16 residues. Germline CDR1 is SGHNT and CDR2 is YYREEE (reference sequence). The CDR3 nucleotides are TGTGCCAGCAGCTCCCCCCAACAGGGAACAACCTACGAGCAGTACTTC. Translation gives CASSSPQQGTTYEQYF. Combining the CDR3 with reference TRBV5-4 and TRBJ2-7 gives the whole variable domain ETGVTQSPTHLIKTRGQQVTLRCSSQSGHNTVSWYQQALGQGPQFIFQYYREEENGRGNFPPRFSGLQFPNYSSELNVNALELDDSALYLCASSSPQQGTTYEQYFGPGTRLTVT.

DNA for the CDR3: TGTGCCAGCAGGCGGACAGGGAGCTATGGCTACACCTTC. Amino acids: CASRRTGSYGYTF. The chain links TRBV6-5 to TRBJ1-2, with 8 bases that match TRBD1. After removal of 6 bases from V and 4 bases from J, the junction contained 4 bases not matched to a gene. Germline-derived CDR1 and CDR2 are MNHEY and SVGAGI. CDR3 length: 13 residues.

This chain links TRBV5-4 with TRBJ1-4, with D unresolved. V dropped 4 bases and J dropped 4 bases, with 8 bases sitting between them. Germline CDR1 reads SGHNT; CDR2 reads YYREEE (reference sequence). The CDR3 contains 13 residues. CDR3 sequence reads: CASSMNINEKLFF. In nucleotides, the CDR3 is TGTGCCAGCAGCATGAACATTAATGAAAAACTGTTTTTT.

V gene TRBV19 combines with J gene TRBJ2-1; 16 bases are shared with TRBD2. Germline V gene data show CDR1 as LNHDA and CDR2 as SQIVND (reference sequence). Trimming removed 5 bases from V and 7 bases from J; junction bases left unmatched: 5. The CDR3 has 16 amino acids. In nucleotides, the CDR3 is TGTGCCAGTAGTTCGGGGACTAGCGGGGGGGTTAATGAGCAGTTCTTC. Protein product: CASSSGTSGGVNEQFF. Complete variable domain (other parts from reference TRBV19 and TRBJ2-1): DGGITQSPKYLFRKEGQNVTLSCEQNLNHDAMYWYRQDPGQGLRLIYYSQIVNDFQKGDIAEGYSVSREKKESFPLTVTSAQKNPTAFYLCASSSGTSGGVNEQFFGPGTRLTVL.

The chain couples TRBV10-1 to TRBJ2-2; D uncertain. CDR3 length: 15 residues. Germline CDR1 is WNHNN and CDR2 is SYGVQD (reference sequence). V was trimmed by 3 bases and J by 3 bases, leaving 11 bases between them. The CDR3 loop reads CASSDIVPDTGELFF. Written as DNA, the CDR3 is TGCGCCAGCAGTGACATCGTACCGGACACCGGGGAGCTGTTTTTT.

The V gene is TRBV2, the J gene TRBJ1-6; TRBD1 matches 10 bases. Germline CDR1 and CDR2: SNHLY and FYNNEI. Unmatched junction bases numbered 11, after V lost 7 bases and J lost 8 bases. This CDR3 comprises 16 residues. CDR3 loop: CASIRTGGQSYSPLHF. The CDR3 DNA sequence: TGTGCCAGCATTCGGACAGGGGGACAAAGTTATTCACCCCTCCACTTT.

The V call is TRBV10-3, the J call TRBJ2-7; the D is unclear. Germline V CDR1 and CDR2: ENHRY, SYGVKD. V lost 2 bases and J 2 bases, leaving 4 bases between the germline ends. The CDR3 has 12 residues. The CDR3 nucleotides read TGTGCCATCAGTGAGGGAGCCTACGAGCAGTACTTC. The encoded protein is CAISEGAYEQYF.

This rearrangement joins TRBV30 to TRBJ1-1, with 11 bases matching TRBD1. The J segment lost 1 base and the V segment lost 0 bases, leaving 7 bases of the junction unmatched. The CDR3 extends over 17 amino acids. Germline-derived CDR1 and CDR2 are GTSNPN and SVGIG (reference sequence). The chain's CDR3 is CAWSVSDRGLGNTEAFF. The CDR3, as DNA: TGTGCCTGGAGTGTATCGGACAGGGGGCTGGGGAACACTGAAGCTTTCTTT.

The chain has TRBV6-1 and TRBJ2-7; 11 nucleotides match TRBD2. The CDR3 has 15 amino acids. The junction had 2 bases not matched to a gene; V was cut back by 1 base and J by 3 bases. CDR1 MNHNS and CDR2 SASEGT come from the germline V gene. Written as DNA, the CDR3 is TGTGCCAGCAGTGAAGTACTAGCGGGGGTCTACGAGCAGTACTTC. Protein: CASSEVLAGVYEQYF.

Here the CDR3 reads CASSIWAVPQAFF. Here the CDR3 DNA reads TGTGCCAGTAGTATATGGGCAGTGCCTCAAGCTTTCTTT. J is TRBJ1-1 and V is TRBV19; no firm D call. Trimming removed 2 bases at V and 9 bases at J, with 13 bases between. Germline V gene data show CDR1 as LNHDA and CDR2 as SQIVND (reference sequence). This CDR3 has 13 amino acids.

The CDR3 here is CAWATSSYNEQFF. CDR3 sequence (DNA): TGTGCCTGGGCGACTAGCTCCTACAATGAGCAGTTCTTC. The chain employs TRBV30 and TRBJ2-1; D may be TRBD2 (6 bases). Trimming pared 5 bases from V and 0 bases from J, leaving 8 bases between. Germline CDR1 GTSNPN, CDR2 SVGIG (reference sequence). The CDR3 is made up of 13 amino acids.

This sequence joins TRBV21-1 and TRBJ2-3; TRBD2, the table's D call, lacks a check against the DNA. TRBV21-1 counts as a pseudogene. This CDR3 spans 16 amino acids. CDR3 DNA: TGTGCCAGCAGCAAAGATCCAGCGGGGCGGGCAGATACGCAGTATTTT. This translates into CASSKDPAGRADTQYF.

V gene TRBV14 combines with J gene TRBJ2-1; 10 bases match TRBD2. CDR3 length: 17 amino acids. J gave up 7 bases and V 0 bases, and 9 bases lay outside the gene matches. CDR1 and CDR2 from the germline V gene are SGHDN and FVKESK. CDR3 region: CASSQDVAGGPSNEQFF. DNA for the CDR3: TGTGCCAGCAGCCAAGACGTAGCGGGGGGACCTTCGAATGAGCAGTTCTTC.

The chain uses TRBV29-1 and TRBJ1-2; perhaps TRBD1 as D (6 bases). This CDR3 region has 12 residues. The V and J ends lost 6 bases and 2 bases respectively, with 10 bases between them. In germline, CDR1 is SQVTM, CDR2 ANQGSEA. The CDR3 loop is CSVEDSNYGYTF. The CDR3 DNA reads as TGCAGCGTAGAGGACAGCAACTATGGCTACACCTTC.

The rearrangement uses TRBV18 and TRBJ1-2, with 8 bases that match TRBD1. Trimming removed 6 bases from V and 3 bases from J; junction bases left unmatched: 6. Germline CDR1 and CDR2: KGHSH and LQKENI. CDR3 length: 14 amino acids. Here the CDR3 DNA reads TGTGCCAGCTCGCGGACAGGGTACGACTATGGCTACACCTTC. It yields the protein CASSRTGYDYGYTF.

The chain uses TRBV19 and TRBJ2-2; the match to TRBD1 covers 8 bases. Trimming at V came to 6 bases and at J to 15 bases, leaving 15 bases not matched to a gene. The CDR3 totals 14 residues. Germline CDR1 LNHDA, CDR2 SQIVND (reference sequence). The CDR3 DNA follows: TGTGCCAGTAGCCTCCCCAGGGGGCAAGATCGCATGTTTTTT. It codes for CASSLPRGQDRMFF.

V and J are TRBV7-8 and TRBJ2-7; a weak D match, TRBD1 (6 bases). CDR3 size: 14 residues. Germline values: CDR1 SGHVS, CDR2 FQNEAQ. V lost 5 bases and J 3 bases, leaving 14 bases between the germline ends. The CDR3 nucleotides are TGTGCCAGCAGCCCTAATCCGGACAGCTACGAGCAGTACTTC. Its protein is CASSPNPDSYEQYF.

The rearrangement links TRBV14 to TRBJ1-1; 11 positions agree with TRBD1. The CDR3 covers 17 residues. Germline trimming cut 2 bases from V and 4 bases from J; bases unmatched to any gene: 9. Per the germline V gene, CDR1 is SGHDN and CDR2 is FVKESK. CDR3: CASSQLRDRGVVTEAFF. In DNA form, the CDR3 reads TGTGCCAGCAGCCAACTCCGGGACAGGGGGGTTGTCACTGAAGCTTTCTTT.

The sample holds one count of this clone. Other nucleotide sequences in the sample specify the same CDR3. The gene calls are TRBV5-6 and TRBJ2-3; TRBD2 matches 7 bases. Germline trimming cut 3 bases from V and 3 bases from J; bases unmatched to any gene: 10. Germline CDR1 is SGHDT and CDR2 is YYEEEE. The CDR3 loop spans 16 amino acids. This CDR3 reads CASSSTRGTPTDTQYF. CDR3 sequence (DNA): TGTGCCAGCAGCTCGACGCGGGGGACCCCAACAGATACGCAGTATTTT.

This clone has only one observation. The rearrangement links TRBV7-2 to TRBJ2-7, with TRBD2 as a possible D gene (5 bases). This CDR3 is built from 15 residues. CDR1 is SGHTA and CDR2 is FQGNSA in the germline V gene. The V gene lost 0 bases and the J gene lost 2 bases, with 11 bases spanning the gap. CDR3 DNA sequence: TGTGCCAGCAGCTTAGCGGAACGGGGTCCCTACGAGCAGTACTTC. Protein: CASSLAERGPYEQYF.

In this sample, this clone turned up a few times. The chain combines TRBV19 with TRBJ2-6; D may be TRBD1 (5 bases). The CDR3 contains 17 residues. V was shortened by 5 bases and J by 0 bases, with 14 bases between the two germline ends. Germline V gene lookup returns CDR1 LNHDA and CDR2 SQIVND (reference sequence). The CDR3 is CASSRQGPLSGANVLTF. In nucleotides, the CDR3 is TGTGCCAGTAGTCGGCAGGGCCCTCTCTCTGGGGCCAACGTCCTGACTTTC.